This T cell receptor beta chain was sequenced for a study of cytomegalovirus exposure and HLA in healthy donors. Losses at the gene ends were 3 bases for V and 3 bases for J; bases not matched to a gene: 4. This CDR3 has 16 residues. Germline V CDR1 and CDR2: MRHNA, SNTAGT. Here immunoSEQ multiplex PCR was the method, and the copy in TCRdb shows in-frame clones only, minus some. The sample shows 100,000 to 150,000 clones, over 85% of them seen only once. This receptor was obtained from a woman aged 18-29 years in good health and CMV-seronegative. The material sequenced was PBMCs. J is TRBJ2-3 and V is TRBV6-4; 12 bases match TRBD2. The CDR3 is CASSEASGGATDTQYF. The CDR3 nucleotides are TGTGCCAGCAGTGAGGCTAGCGGGGGGGCTACAGATACGCAGTATTTT.